This entry describes one TCR beta chain. As yet, its antigen is unknown. The template was RNA from unsorted bulk tissue. This CDR3 is built from 14 residues. Germline V lookup: CDR1 SGHAT, CDR2 FQNNGV. Trimming removed 0 bases at V and 9 bases at J, with 14 bases between. The data originate from a study of tumor and adjacent non-tumor tissue in lung cancer. About the research overall: Stage I to III disease affected 10 men and 4 or 5 women aged roughly 31 to 80. General study points: Normal lung showed higher cumulative top 100 clone frequency than tumor. Significantly higher TCR diversity was found in tumor than normal lung.

TCRbeta libraries were built with three rounds of nested PCR, modified from ARM-PCR. Via MiXCR, TCRdb re-called the multiplex PCR reads, giving one row per CDR3 protein. The repertoire has some 120,000 distinct CDR3 sequences, roughly 64% of them found once; the top ten carry 9.5% to 15%. This TCR was recovered from a young man with non-small cell lung cancer. The genes are TRBV11-2 and TRBJ1-2, with D possibly TRBD1 on 5 matching bases. Sequencing was done on a sample of lung tumor tissue. This CDR3 reads CASSLDRGSLSYTF. The CDR3 DNA reads TGTGCCAGCAGCTTAGATCGGGGCAGCCTAAGCTACACCTTC. The full variable domain, completed using reference TRBV11-2 and TRBJ1-2, is EAGVAQSPRYKIIEKRQSVAFWCNPISGHATLYWYQQILGQGPKLLIQFQNNGVVDDSQLPKDRFSAERLKGVDSTLKIQPAKLEDSAVYLCASSLDRGSLSYTFGSGTRLTVV.